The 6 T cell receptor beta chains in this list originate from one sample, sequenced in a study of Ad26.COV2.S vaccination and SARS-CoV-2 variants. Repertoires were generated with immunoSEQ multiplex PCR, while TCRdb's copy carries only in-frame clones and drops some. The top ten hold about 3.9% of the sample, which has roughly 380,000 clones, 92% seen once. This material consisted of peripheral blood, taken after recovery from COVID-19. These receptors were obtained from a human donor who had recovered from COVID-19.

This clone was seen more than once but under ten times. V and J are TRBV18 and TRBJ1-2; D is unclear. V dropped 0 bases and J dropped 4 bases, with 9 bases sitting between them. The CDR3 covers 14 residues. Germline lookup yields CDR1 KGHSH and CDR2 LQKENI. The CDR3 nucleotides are TGTGCCAGCTCACCACCTACCCCCGGCTATGGCTACACCTTC. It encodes CASSPPTPGYGYTF.

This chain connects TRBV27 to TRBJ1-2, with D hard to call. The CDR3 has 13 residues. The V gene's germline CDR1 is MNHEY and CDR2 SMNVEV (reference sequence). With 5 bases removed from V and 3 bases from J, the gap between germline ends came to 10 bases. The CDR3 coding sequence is TGTGCCAGCAGTGGGCAGGATGACTATGGCTACACCTTC. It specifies CASSGQDDYGYTF.

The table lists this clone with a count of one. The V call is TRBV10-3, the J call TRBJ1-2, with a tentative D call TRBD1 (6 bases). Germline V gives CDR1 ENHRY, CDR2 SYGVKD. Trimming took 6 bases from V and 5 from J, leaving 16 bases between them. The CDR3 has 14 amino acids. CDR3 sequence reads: CAIRERGINYGYTF. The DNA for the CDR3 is TGTGCCATCAGGGAAAGGGGGATAAATTATGGCTACACCTTC.

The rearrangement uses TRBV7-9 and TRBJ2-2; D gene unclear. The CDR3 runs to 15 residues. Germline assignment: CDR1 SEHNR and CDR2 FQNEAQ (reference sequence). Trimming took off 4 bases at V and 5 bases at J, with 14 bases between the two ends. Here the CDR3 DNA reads TGTGCCAGCAGCTCGGCCAGGAGAGTTACCGGGGAGCTGTTTTTT. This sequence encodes CASSSARRVTGELFF.

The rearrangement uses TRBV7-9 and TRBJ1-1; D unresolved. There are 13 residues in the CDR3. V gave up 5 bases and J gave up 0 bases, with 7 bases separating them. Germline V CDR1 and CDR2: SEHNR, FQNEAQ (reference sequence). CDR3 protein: CASSHKVNTEAFF. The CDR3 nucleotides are TGTGCCAGCAGCCACAAGGTGAACACTGAAGCTTTCTTT.

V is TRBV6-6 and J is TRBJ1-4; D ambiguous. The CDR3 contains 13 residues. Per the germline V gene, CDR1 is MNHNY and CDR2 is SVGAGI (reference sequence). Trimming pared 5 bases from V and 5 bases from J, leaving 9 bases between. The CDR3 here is CASSPQENEKLFF. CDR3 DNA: TGTGCCAGCAGTCCCCAGGAGAATGAAAAACTGTTTTTT.